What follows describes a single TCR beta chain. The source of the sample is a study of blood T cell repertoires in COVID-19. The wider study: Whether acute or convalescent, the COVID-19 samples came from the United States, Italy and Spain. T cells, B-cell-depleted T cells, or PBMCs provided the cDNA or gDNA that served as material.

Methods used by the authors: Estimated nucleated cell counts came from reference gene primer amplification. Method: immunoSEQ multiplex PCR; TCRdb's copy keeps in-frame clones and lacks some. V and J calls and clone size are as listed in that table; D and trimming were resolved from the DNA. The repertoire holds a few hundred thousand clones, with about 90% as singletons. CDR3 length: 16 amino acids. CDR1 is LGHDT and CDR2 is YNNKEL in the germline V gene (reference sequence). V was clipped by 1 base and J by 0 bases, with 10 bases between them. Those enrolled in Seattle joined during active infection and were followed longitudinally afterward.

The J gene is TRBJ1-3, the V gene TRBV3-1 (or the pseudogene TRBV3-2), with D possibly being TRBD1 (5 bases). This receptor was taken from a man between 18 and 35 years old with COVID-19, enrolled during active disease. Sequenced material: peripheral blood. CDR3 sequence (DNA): TGTGCCAGCAGCCAAGTAGACAGAGGCTCTGGAAACACCATATATTTT. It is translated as CASSQVDRGSGNTIYF.